The 22 T cell receptor beta chains reported below all come from one sample, sequenced in a study of blood T cells in healthy people across ages. Together with a sample-barcoded 5' primer, a J-beta primer mix was included in a second PCR lasting about 6 to 12 cycles. Using its own MiXCR run on the 5' RACE reads, TCRdb lists one record per CDR3 protein. The table shows roughly 680,000 distinct CDR3 sequences, with about 52% occurring only once. Sequencing was done on a sample of blood. The receptors were sampled from a woman aged 60-70 years in good health.

This chain links TRBV3-1 with TRBJ2-1; 9 positions agree with TRBD1. The J segment lost 10 bases and the V segment lost 3 bases, leaving 4 bases of the junction unmatched. Germline V CDR1 and CDR2: LGHDT, YNNKEL (reference sequence). The CDR3 has 13 amino acids. The CDR3 DNA reads TGTGCCAGCAGCCAGGGACAGGGCTGGGAGCAGTTCTTC. The encoded protein is CASSQGQGWEQFF.

The genes are TRBV9 and TRBJ2-3; D possibly corresponds to TRBD2 (6 bases). The CDR3 totals 15 residues. The ends were cut back, 2 bases at V and 2 bases at J, with 12 bases in the middle. From germline, CDR1 is SGDLS and CDR2 YYNGEE. The CDR3 reads CASSVSGTDTDTQYF. CDR3 bases: TGTGCCAGCAGCGTCTCCGGGACTGACACAGATACGCAGTATTTT.

This chain joins TRBV5-6 and TRBJ2-7; TRBD2 might be the D (6 bases). Germline loops: CDR1 SGHDT, CDR2 YYEEEE. The V and J ends lost 2 bases and 4 bases respectively, with 13 bases between them. This CDR3 contains 14 residues. CDR3 residues: CASSFQGEVYEQYF. For the CDR3, the DNA is TGTGCCAGCAGCTTTCAAGGGGAGGTATACGAGCAGTACTTC.

This clonotype showed up just a few times. The CDR3: CAIRDTNLNYGYTF. CDR3 in DNA: TGTGCCATCAGAGACACGAATCTTAACTATGGCTACACCTTC. The chain employs TRBV10-3 and TRBJ1-2; D call uncertain. The CDR3 totals 14 residues. Germline V gives CDR1 ENHRY, CDR2 SYGVKD. V was trimmed by 6 bases and J by 1 base, leaving 12 bases between them.

The rearrangement joins TRBV29-1 to TRBJ2-5; D is possibly TRBD1 or TRBD2 (6 bases each). Germline CDR1 reads SQVTM; CDR2 reads ANQGSEA. Trimming removed 7 bases at V and 1 base at J, with 19 bases between. The CDR3 has 15 amino acids. The CDR3 region has the DNA TGCAGCGGAGGGGGGTGGGGCAGCCGCCAAGAGACCCAGTACTTC. The encoded protein is CSGGGWGSRQETQYF.

The chain recombines TRBV3-1 with TRBJ2-7; TRBD2 matches 12 bases. The CDR3 is 20 residues long. Germline CDR1 is LGHDT and CDR2 is YNNKEL (reference sequence). V lost 3 bases and J lost 7; bases outside the gene matches: 22. This chain's CDR3 is CASSHVTSGSSSGSYNEQYF. The CDR3, as DNA: TGTGCCAGCAGCCATGTGACTAGCGGGAGTTCATCAGGCTCCTACAATGAGCAGTACTTC.

The chain carries TRBV5-1 and TRBJ2-5; 8 bases map to TRBD1. V was clipped by 4 bases and J by 2 bases; unmatched bases: 4. Germline V gene lookup returns CDR1 SGHRS and CDR2 YFSETQ. The CDR3 runs 14 residues. CDR3 protein: CASSAGQEQETQYF. The CDR3 nucleotides read TGCGCCAGCAGCGCGGGACAGGAACAAGAGACCCAGTACTTC.

The chain uses TRBV29-1 and TRBJ1-1; D not certain. Germline V gene sequence: CDR1 SQVTM, CDR2 ANQGSEA. The CDR3 runs 14 residues. Trimming took 0 bases from V and 7 from J, leaving 15 bases between them. The CDR3 sequence: CSVEDGRTPGEAFF. The CDR3 DNA is TGCAGCGTTGAAGATGGCAGGACCCCTGGTGAAGCTTTCTTT.

There are many counts of this clonotype. V gene TRBV20-1 combines with J gene TRBJ2-4, with D perhaps TRBD1 (5 bases). This CDR3 has 12 amino acids. The V end lost 5 bases, the J end lost 7 bases, and 12 bases lay between the germline ends. Germline V CDR1 and CDR2: DFQATT, SNEGSKA (reference sequence). The CDR3 region has the DNA TGCAGTGCTTCCGACAGATATAACATTCAGTACTTC. Amino acids: CSASDRYNIQYF.

This clonotype was detected a few times. The CDR3 loop is CASSPHGSEQYF. In DNA, the CDR3 is TGTGCCAGCAGCCCTCACGGCAGCGAGCAGTACTTC. The chain is built from TRBV3-1 and TRBJ2-7; no clear D gene. The V end lost 4 bases, the J end lost 6 bases, and 10 bases lay between the germline ends. Germline loops: CDR1 LGHDT, CDR2 YNNKEL (reference sequence). This CDR3 is built from 12 residues.

This clonotype was counted between two and nine times. The chain has TRBV12-3 or TRBV12-4 and TRBJ2-5, with 9 positions matching TRBD1. The CDR3 runs 15 residues. V was clipped by 6 bases and J by 5 bases; unmatched bases: 10. The CDR3 DNA is TGTGCCAGCAGCTCGGCGGGACAGGGACCGGAGACCCAGTACTTC. As protein: CASSSAGQGPETQYF.

The chain couples TRBV29-1 to TRBJ1-1; D is unclear. The germline V gene has CDR1 SQVTM and CDR2 ANQGSEA. The CDR3 length is 15 residues. V lost 4 bases and J lost 0, with 15 bases in between. In DNA form, the CDR3 reads TGCAGCGTTGGGTCGGTGGAGCGCATGAACACTGAAGCTTTCTTT. It is translated as CSVGSVERMNTEAFF. The full variable domain, completed using reference TRBV29-1 and TRBJ1-1, is SAVISQKPSRDICQRGTSLTIQCQVDSQVTMMFWYRQQPGQSLTLIATANQGSEATYESGFVIDKFPISRPNLTFSTLTVSNMSPEDSSIYLCSVGSVERMNTEAFFGQGTRLTVV.

The chain employs TRBV7-8 and TRBJ2-1; weak D call: TRBD2 (5 bases). V dropped 4 bases and J dropped 10 bases, with 11 bases sitting between them. Germline V gene sequence: CDR1 SGHVS, CDR2 FQNEAQ. This CDR3 region has 12 residues. The CDR3 nucleotides read TGTGCCAGCAGCTCGCGGGTATGGGAGCAGTTCTTC. It encodes CASSSRVWEQFF.

The rearrangement links TRBV5-1 to TRBJ2-2; TRBD1 aligns across 9 bases. The V gene's germline CDR1 is SGHRS and CDR2 YFSETQ. V dropped 4 bases and J dropped 4; count of bases not matched to a gene: 5. CDR3 length: 15 amino acids. CDR3 region: CASSTAGQGTGELFF. CDR3 sequence (DNA): TGCGCCAGCAGCACAGCGGGACAGGGCACCGGGGAGCTGTTTTTT. Based on the CDR3 plus reference TRBV5-1 and TRBJ2-2, the full variable domain is KAGVTQTPRYLIKTRGQQVTLSCSPISGHRSVSWYQQTPGQGLQFLFEYFSETQRNKGNFPGRFSGRQFSNSRSEMNVSTLELGDSALYLCASSTAGQGTGELFFGEGSRLTVL.

The V and J genes are TRBV7-3 and TRBJ2-3; possibly TRBD1 for D (6 bases). Germline V gene lookup returns CDR1 SGHTA and CDR2 FQGTGA. V lost 2 bases and J lost 4, with 10 bases in between. This CDR3 has 14 residues. The CDR3, as DNA: TGTGCCAGCAGCTTAGATACAGGGCCAGATACGCAGTATTTT. It specifies CASSLDTGPDTQYF.

This chain joins TRBV9 and TRBJ2-5; 9 bases match TRBD2. Per the germline V gene, CDR1 is SGDLS and CDR2 is YYNGEE. The CDR3 runs to 17 residues. J lost 11 bases, V lost 6 bases, and 23 bases had no gene match. The CDR3 DNA is TGTGCCAGCAACAATCCCGCCGGGACTAGCTGGGGCAATGAGCAGTACTTC. Its protein is CASNNPAGTSWGNEQYF.

The gene calls are TRBV20-1 and TRBJ2-7; TRBD1 agrees at 9 bases. Germline CDR1 and CDR2: DFQATT and SNEGSKA (reference sequence). The junction had 8 bases not matched to a gene; V was cut back by 0 bases and J by 2 bases. There are 16 residues in the CDR3. CDR3 in DNA: TGCAGTGCTAGAGATGACGGACAGGGGCATACCTACGAGCAGTACTTC. Amino acid sequence: CSARDDGQGHTYEQYF.

This chain links TRBV9 with TRBJ2-5; TRBD1 aligns across 9 bases. CDR3 length equals 15 residues. The trim removed 4 bases at V and 4 bases at J, leaving 8 bases unmatched. Germline assignment: CDR1 SGDLS and CDR2 YYNGEE. CDR3 region: CASSPNGQGRETQYF. The CDR3 DNA reads as TGTGCCAGCAGCCCAAACGGACAGGGGAGAGAGACCCAGTACTTC.

The CDR3 coding sequence is TGTGCCAGCAGTGGGACGACATTTAACCCTCCCTACGAGCAGTACTTC. Translating gives CASSGTTFNPPYEQYF. The genes are TRBV27 and TRBJ2-7; D is tentatively TRBD1 or TRBD2 (5 bases each). Between the trimmed V and J ends, which lost 5 bases and 2 bases, there was a span of 19 bases. This CDR3 comprises 16 residues. Germline CDR1 reads MNHEY; CDR2 reads SMNVEV (reference sequence).

The V and J genes are TRBV7-9 and TRBJ2-7, with D maybe TRBD1 (6 bases). The CDR3 consists of 13 residues. CDR1 and CDR2 (germline): SEHNR, FQNEAQ (reference sequence). V dropped 8 bases and J dropped 3 bases, with 14 bases sitting between them. Here the CDR3 DNA reads TGTGCCAGCGGGCACAGGGCGGGCTACGAGCAGTACTTC. Translation: CASGHRAGYEQYF.

The gene calls are TRBV4-3 and TRBJ2-7, with TRBD2 matching over 8 bases. Germline-derived CDR1 and CDR2 are LGHNA and YSLEER. V lost 1 base to trimming and J lost 3 bases; unmatched junction nucleotides: 8. The CDR3 consists of 16 residues. CDR3 coding DNA: TGCGCCAGCAGCCAAGCGGCGACGGGAGGGAACTACGAGCAGTACTTC. Translating gives CASSQAATGGNYEQYF.

This chain links TRBV25-1 with TRBJ2-3; 8 bases fit TRBD2. V shed 10 bases and J 3 bases; nucleotides not matched to a gene: 9. This CDR3 has 14 residues. Germline lookup yields CDR1 MGHDK and CDR2 SYGVNS. In DNA form, the CDR3 reads TGTGCCACCAGGCGGGGGGTCGGGACAGATACGCAGTATTTT. Its translation is CATRRGVGTDTQYF.